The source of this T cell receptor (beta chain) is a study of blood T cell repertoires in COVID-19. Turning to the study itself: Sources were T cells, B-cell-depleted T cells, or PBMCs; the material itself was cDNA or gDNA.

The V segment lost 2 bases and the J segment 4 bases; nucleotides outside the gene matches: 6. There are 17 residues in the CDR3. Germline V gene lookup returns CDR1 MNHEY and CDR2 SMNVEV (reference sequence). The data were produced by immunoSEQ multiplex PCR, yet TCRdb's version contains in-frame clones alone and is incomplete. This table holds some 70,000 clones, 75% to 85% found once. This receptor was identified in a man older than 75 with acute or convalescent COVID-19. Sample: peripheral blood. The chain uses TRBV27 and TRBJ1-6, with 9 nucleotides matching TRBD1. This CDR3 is CASSLGATGGYNSPLHF. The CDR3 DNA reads TGTGCCAGCAGTTTAGGAGCGACAGGGGGTTATAATTCACCCCTCCACTTT.